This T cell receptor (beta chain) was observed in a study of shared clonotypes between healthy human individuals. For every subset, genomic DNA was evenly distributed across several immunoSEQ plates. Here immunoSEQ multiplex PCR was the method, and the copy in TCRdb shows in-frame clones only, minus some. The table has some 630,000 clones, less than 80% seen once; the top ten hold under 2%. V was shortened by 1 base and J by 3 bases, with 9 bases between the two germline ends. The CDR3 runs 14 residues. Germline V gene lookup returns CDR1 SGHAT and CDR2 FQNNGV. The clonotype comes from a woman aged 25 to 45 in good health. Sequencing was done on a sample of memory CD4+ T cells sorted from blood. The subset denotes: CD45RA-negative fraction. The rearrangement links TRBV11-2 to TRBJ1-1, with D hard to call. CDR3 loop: CASSLVPGDTEAFF. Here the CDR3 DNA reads TGTGCCAGCAGCTTAGTGCCGGGAGACACTGAAGCTTTCTTT.